Listed below are T cell receptor beta chains from one sample, sequenced in a study of beta chain features in type 1 diabetes. Clones were sequenced by immunoSEQ multiplex PCR, and TCRdb holds only the in-frame ones, with some missing. Of 150,000 or so clones in the sample, approximately 12% were seen once. The material sequenced was central memory CD4+ T cells from blood. The receptors were sampled from a man aged 18 to 29 in good health. Both conserved end residues are part of each CDR3. The D gene is left open where the match is weak. Some rows mark clone size as missing; the rest say once, few, many or name a class of expanded clone.

clone size,V gene,D gene,J gene,CDR3 length,CDR3 protein,CDR3 DNA
few,TRBV19,.,TRBJ1-1,13,CASSLPGNTEAFF,TGTGCCAGTAGTCTACCCGGGAACACTGAAGCTTTCTTT
.,TRBV7-3,.,TRBJ2-1,13,CASSLTRRGEQFF,TGTGCCAGCAGCTTAACCCGGAGGGGTGAGCAGTTCTTC
few,TRBV28,.,TRBJ2-1,15,CASSLWTSGNNEQFF,TGTGCCAGCAGTTTATGGACTAGTGGGAACAATGAGCAGTTCTTC
.,TRBV29-1,.,TRBJ1-5,13,CSVEVQTDQPQHF,TGCAGCGTTGAAGTCCAGACGGATCAGCCCCAGCATTTT
few,TRBV29-1,.,TRBJ1-1,13,CSVGGRSDTEAFF,TGCAGCGTTGGGGGTAGATCAGACACTGAAGCTTTCTTT
few,TRBV18,TRBD2,TRBJ2-2,16,CASSPYVAGATGELFF,TGTGCCAGCTCACCCTACGTCGCGGGAGCCACCGGGGAGCTGTTTTTT
many,TRBV28,.,TRBJ2-7,14,CVSRGQGPSYEQYF,TGTGTCAGCCGGGGGCAGGGACCCTCCTACGAGCAGTACTTC
.,TRBV28,.,TRBJ2-7,14,CASTSKRQSYEQYF,TGTGCCAGCACCTCGAAGCGGCAGTCCTACGAGCAGTACTTC
many,TRBV30,TRBD2,TRBJ2-1,13,CAWNGGFYNEQFF,TGTGCCTGGAACGGGGGGTTCTACAATGAGCAGTTCTTC
.,TRBV4-2,.,TRBJ1-6,13,CASSQDRLEPLHF,TGTGCCAGCAGCCAAGATCGCCTGGAGCCCCTCCACTTT
.,TRBV10-3,.,TRBJ2-1,15,CATYRTGTRKGEQFF,TGTGCCACCTACCGTACAGGGACCAGGAAGGGTGAGCAGTTCTTC
few,TRBV7-9,.,TRBJ2-1,15,CASSPSGVWNNEQFF,TGTGCCAGCAGCCCCTCCGGAGTTTGGAACAATGAGCAGTTCTTC
.,TRBV7-2,.,TRBJ2-5,14,CASSVPGGYGAQYF,TGTGCCAGCAGCGTACCCGGAGGCTACGGGGCCCAGTACTTC
.,TRBV10-3,TRBD2,TRBJ2-5,15,CAISDLGTSQETQYF,TGTGCCATCAGTGACCTCGGGACTAGCCAGGAGACCCAGTACTTC
few,TRBV6-5,.,TRBJ1-3,14,CASRKRTDGNTIYF,TGTGCCAGCAGGAAGCGGACGGATGGAAACACCATATATTTT
many,TRBV4-2,.,TRBJ2-7,11,CASSQRDEQYF,TGTGCCAGCAGCCAAAGGGACGAGCAGTACTTC
.,TRBV4-3,.,TRBJ2-3,14,CASSQDHRTDTQYF,TGCGCCAGCAGCCAAGATCATAGGACAGATACGCAGTATTTT
many,TRBV29-1,TRBD1,TRBJ2-7,14,CSVRPGQGAYEQYF,TGCAGCGTGCGACCGGGACAGGGAGCCTACGAGCAGTACTTC
.,TRBV18,.,TRBJ1-5,16,CASSPPLRGGNQPQHF,TGTGCCAGCTCACCACCCCTCAGGGGAGGCAATCAGCCCCAGCATTTT
.,TRBV2,TRBD2,TRBJ2-1,14,CASSEPSGVGEQFF,TGTGCCAGCAGTGAACCTAGCGGGGTCGGTGAGCAGTTCTTC
.,TRBV6-5,TRBD2,TRBJ2-5,12,CASGLAGGPAYF,TGTGCCAGCGGACTAGCGGGGGGCCCGGCGTACTTC
few,TRBV4-2,TRBD1,TRBJ2-3,17,CASSQDSQGAGTDTQYF,TGTGCCAGCAGCCAAGATTCACAGGGGGCAGGCACAGATACGCAGTATTTT
.,TRBV2,.,TRBJ2-3,14,CASRLGSSTDTQYF,TGTGCCAGCAGACTCGGCAGCTCCACAGATACGCAGTATTTT
few,TRBV5-1,.,TRBJ1-1,15,CASSLWAGTDTEAFF,TGCGCCAGCAGCTTGTGGGCAGGGACGGACACTGAAGCTTTCTTT
few,TRBV5-1,TRBD1,TRBJ2-3,15,CASKSTGGHTDTQYF,TGCGCCAGCAAAAGTACAGGGGGACACACAGATACGCAGTATTTT
.,TRBV7-9,TRBD2,TRBJ2-2,13,CASSASGIGELFF,TGTGCCAGCAGCGCTAGCGGGATCGGGGAGCTGTTTTTT
.,TRBV5-4,.,TRBJ1-2,14,CASSMRDRDYGYTF,TGTGCCAGCAGCATGAGGGACCGAGACTATGGCTACACCTTC
few,TRBV4-2,TRBD1,TRBJ1-2,15,CASSQEDRALGGYTF,TGTGCCAGCAGCCAAGAGGACAGGGCGCTCGGTGGCTACACCTTC
.,TRBV4-3,.,TRBJ2-7,13,CASSQEPRAEQYF,TGCGCCAGCAGCCAAGAGCCCAGGGCCGAGCAGTACTTC
few,TRBV21-1,.,TRBJ2-7,15,CASSRGLATTYEQYF,TGTGCCAGCAGCAGGGGACTAGCGACTACCTACGAGCAGTACTTC
.,TRBV4-3,.,TRBJ1-2,16,CASSQERTGQGYGYTF,TGCGCCAGCAGCCAAGAACGAACAGGGCAGGGCTATGGCTACACCTTC
.,TRBV7-9,TRBD2,TRBJ2-5,17,CASSQGLAVLYQETQYF,TGTGCCAGCAGCCAAGGGCTAGCGGTTCTTTACCAAGAGACCCAGTACTTC
.,TRBV15,.,TRBJ2-7,15,CATSRDLAFSGEQYF,TGTGCCACCAGCAGAGATTTGGCCTTTTCGGGCGAGCAGTACTTC
.,TRBV5-1,.,TRBJ2-1,14,CASSLREWYGEQFF,TGCGCCAGCAGCTTGCGGGAGTGGTATGGTGAGCAGTTCTTC
.,TRBV5-1,TRBD2,TRBJ2-5,15,CASSFGAGGDQTQYF,TGCGCCAGCAGTTTTGGAGCGGGAGGGGACCAGACCCAGTACTTC
medium-sized,TRBV9,.,TRBJ2-7,14,CASSPVGTSYEQYF,TGTGCCAGCAGCCCCGTCGGGACTTCCTACGAGCAGTACTTC
few,TRBV28,TRBD1,TRBJ1-6,14,CASSPGQGYSPLHF,TGTGCCAGCAGTCCGGGACAGGGGTATTCACCCCTCCACTTT
few,TRBV18,TRBD2,TRBJ2-1,13,CASSPLSAGALVF,TGTGCCAGCTCACCACTATCCGCGGGAGCTTTAGTCTTC
.,TRBV4-2,.,TRBJ1-4,12,CASSPEGEKLFF,TGTGCCAGCAGCCCCGAGGGCGAAAAACTGTTTTTT
.,TRBV2,.,TRBJ2-1,15,CASTPLATSYNEQFF,TGTGCCAGCACGCCCTTAGCTACCTCCTACAATGAGCAGTTCTTC